Shown below are 32 T cell receptor beta chains from a single sample sequenced in a study of blood T cell repertoires in COVID-19. TCRdb's copy holds only in-frame clones and misses some; the assay was immunoSEQ multiplex PCR. The top ten clones hold roughly 3.3% of a sample with tens of thousands of clones, approximately 88% of them seen once. The sequencing input was peripheral blood. Receptor source: a human donor in a cohort sampled during active COVID-19.

Relative to its sample, this clone is medium-sized (0.01 to 0.1%). This rearrangement joins TRBV5-3 to TRBJ2-7; no reliable D call. TRBV5-3 is an ORF, and what it does is uncertain. Trimming stripped 5 bases from V and 0 bases from J, with 6 bases between. The CDR3 loop spans 12 amino acids. The CDR3 nucleotides read TGTGCCAGAAGTTATAGCTCCTACGAGCAGTACTTC. Its protein is CARSYSSYEQYF.

The chain uses TRBV9 and TRBJ1-1, with 8 bases identical to TRBD1. J was trimmed by 1 base and V by 0 bases; bases with no gene match: 2. Germline CDR1 is SGDLS and CDR2 is YYNGEE. The CDR3 has 15 residues. The DNA for the CDR3 is TGTGCCAGCAGCGTAGGTCAGGGGGCGAACACTGAAGCTTTCTTT. Translation: CASSVGQGANTEAFF.

The gene calls are TRBV7-6 and TRBJ1-1, with TRBD1 as a possible D gene (6 bases). The CDR3 extends over 16 amino acids. V lost 1 base, J lost 1 base, and 13 bases lay in between. Germline CDR1 and CDR2: SGHVS and FNYEAQ. CDR3 loop: CASSLDTGTPNTEAFF. In DNA, the CDR3 is TGTGCCAGCAGCTTAGATACCGGGACACCGAACACTGAAGCTTTCTTT.

The chain links TRBV6-5 to TRBJ1-3; D unclear. Trimming shortened V by 5 bases and J by 0 bases, and 11 bases separated the two germline ends. The CDR3 extends over 15 amino acids. Germline values: CDR1 MNHEY, CDR2 SVGAGI. Here the CDR3 reads CASSTSLFSGNTIYF. The CDR3 DNA reads TGTGCCAGCAGTACTAGTCTTTTCTCTGGAAACACCATATATTTT.

V and J are TRBV29-1 and TRBJ2-2; 7 positions agree with TRBD1. Germline lookup yields CDR1 SQVTM and CDR2 ANQGSEA. The CDR3 is made up of 13 amino acids. The V and J ends lost 3 bases and 6 bases, in that order; junction bases with no gene match: 4. CDR3: CSVDRGYAGELFF. As DNA, the CDR3 is TGCAGCGTTGACAGGGGGTACGCCGGGGAGCTGTTTTTT.

This clone was seen just once. J is TRBJ1-3 and V is TRBV7-6; tentative D call: TRBD1 (5 bases). Germline V lookup: CDR1 SGHVS, CDR2 FNYEAQ. This CDR3 contains 15 residues. V was trimmed by 5 bases and J by 3 bases, leaving 14 bases between them. CDR3 sequence: CASSPDSLGGNTIYF. The DNA of the CDR3 is TGTGCCAGCAGCCCAGACAGCCTGGGTGGAAACACCATATATTTT.

This clone was detected only once. Other DNA sequences in this specimen translate into the identical CDR3. The chain uses TRBV19 and TRBJ1-1; the match to TRBD1 covers 9 bases. Trimming took 9 bases from V and 0 from J; bases not matched to a gene: 2. Germline CDR1 LNHDA, CDR2 SQIVND (reference sequence). This CDR3 region has 13 residues. The CDR3 DNA reads TGTGCCAGCGGACAGGGGTTGAACACTGAAGCTTTCTTT. Translated, it gives CASGQGLNTEAFF.

The V gene is TRBV6-2 or TRBV6-3, the J gene TRBJ2-5; 7 bases are a match to TRBD2. The trim removed 2 bases at V and 2 bases at J, leaving 2 bases unmatched. Germline CDR1 and CDR2: MNHEY and SVGEGT. The CDR3 contains 14 residues. The CDR3 region has the DNA TGTGCCAGCAGTTACCCAGCGGGACAAGAGACCCAGTACTTC. Amino acids: CASSYPAGQETQYF.

This chain connects TRBV27 to TRBJ1-1; no reliable D call. CDR1 is MNHEY and CDR2 is SMNVEV in the germline V gene (reference sequence). V was shortened by 2 bases and J by 5 bases, with 9 bases between the two germline ends. The CDR3 runs 13 residues. CDR3 DNA: TGTGCCAGCAGTTTAGACAAACAAACTGAAGCTTTCTTT. It codes for CASSLDKQTEAFF.

The chain's CDR3 is CASSIAGVMNTEAFF. The CDR3 DNA is TGTGCCAGTAGTATCGCAGGGGTCATGAACACTGAAGCTTTCTTT. This rearrangement joins TRBV19 to TRBJ1-1; possible D gene TRBD1, 6 bases. V was clipped by 3 bases and J by 0 bases, with 11 bases between them. This CDR3 comprises 15 residues. Germline loops: CDR1 LNHDA, CDR2 SQIVND (reference sequence).

The rearrangement joins TRBV4-1 to TRBJ2-2; no reliable D call. Germline CDR1 reads MGHRA; CDR2 reads YSYEKL. Trimming cost V 8 bases and J 4 bases, with 17 bases left between them. The CDR3 is 15 residues long. CDR3 amino acids: CASARSPPGTGELFF. The CDR3 DNA sequence: TGCGCCAGCGCCCGAAGCCCCCCGGGCACCGGGGAGCTGTTTTTT.

The gene calls are TRBV7-2 and TRBJ2-7, with no clear D. The CDR3 contains 12 residues. The V end lost 1 base, the J end lost 6 bases, and 7 bases lay between the germline ends. Germline V gene lookup returns CDR1 SGHTA and CDR2 FQGNSA. The CDR3 bases are TGTGCCAGCAGCTTAGTCGGTTCCGAGCAGTACTTC. Protein sequence: CASSLVGSEQYF.

The chain joins TRBV29-1 to TRBJ1-1; D perhaps matches TRBD1 (6 bases). The germline V gene encodes CDR1 SQVTM and CDR2 ANQGSEA. V was trimmed by 7 bases and J by 4 bases, leaving 16 bases between them. The CDR3 contains 13 residues. The CDR3 coding sequence is TGCAGCGCCAGAAGGGGGATAGGCACTGAAGCTTTCTTT. It encodes CSARRGIGTEAFF.

The rearrangement joins TRBV11-2 to TRBJ2-5; 7 bases map to TRBD2. This CDR3 spans 16 amino acids. V lost 6 bases and J lost 4; bases outside the gene matches: 14. Per the germline V gene, CDR1 is SGHAT and CDR2 is FQNNGV. CDR3 sequence (DNA): TGTGCCAGCAGGCCTAGGGCAGCGGGAAGGGGAGAGACCCAGTACTTC. Protein sequence: CASRPRAAGRGETQYF.

The gene calls are TRBV7-2 and TRBJ1-4; 7 nucleotides align to TRBD1. After removal of 1 base from V and 8 bases from J, the junction contained 4 bases not matched to a gene. The CDR3 has 14 amino acids. CDR1 SGHTA and CDR2 FQGNSA come from the germline V gene. CDR3 in DNA: TGTGCCAGCAGCTTAGGGCAGGGGGGAGAAAAACTGTTTTTT. Protein sequence: CASSLGQGGEKLFF.

V and J are TRBV5-6 and TRBJ2-5; D is undetermined. Trimming stripped 4 bases from V and 4 bases from J, with 11 bases between. CDR3 length equals 13 residues. Germline CDR1 SGHDT, CDR2 YYEEEE. The CDR3 loop is CASSPGERETQYF. The CDR3, as DNA: TGTGCCAGCAGCCCTGGAGAAAGAGAGACCCAGTACTTC.

In this sample, this clone turned up once. V gene TRBV2 combines with J gene TRBJ2-3; perhaps TRBD1 as D (6 bases). The CDR3 has 15 residues. The germline V gene has CDR1 SNHLY and CDR2 FYNNEI. V lost 5 bases to trimming and J lost 4 bases, with 16 bases between them. CDR3 nucleotide sequence: TGTGCCAGCAGTTTCCAGGGGATCAGCGCAGATACGCAGTATTTT. Amino acids: CASSFQGISADTQYF. Variable domain in full (rest from reference TRBV2 and TRBJ2-3): EPEVTQTPSHQVTQMGQEVILRCVPISNHLYFYWYRQILGQKVEFLVSFYNNEISEKSEIFDDQFSVERPDGSNFTLKIRSTKLEDSAMYFCASSFQGISADTQYFGPGTRLTVL.

This chain links TRBV10-2 with TRBJ2-7, with 7 bases fitting TRBD1. The CDR3 has 14 residues. V dropped 0 bases and J dropped 3; count of bases not matched to a gene: 2. From germline, CDR1 is WSHSY and CDR2 SAAADI. The CDR3 DNA follows: TGCGCCAGCAGTGAGTCGGGGGACAGCTACGAGCAGTACTTC. It translates to CASSESGDSYEQYF.

The chain uses TRBV11-2 and TRBJ1-6; 9 positions match TRBD1. Germline-derived CDR1 and CDR2 are SGHAT and FQNNGV. The CDR3 has 15 residues. The trim removed 2 bases at V and 10 bases at J, leaving 6 bases unmatched. CDR3 region: CASSLTGTGNSPLHF. The CDR3 DNA is TGTGCCAGCAGCTTAACCGGGACAGGGAACTCACCCCTCCACTTT.

The rearrangement uses TRBV5-6 and TRBJ1-2; 8 bases are a match to TRBD1. The J segment lost 4 bases and the V segment lost 4 bases, leaving 6 bases of the junction unmatched. Germline values: CDR1 SGHDT, CDR2 YYEEEE. CDR3 size: 14 residues. As DNA, the CDR3 is TGTGCCAGCAGCCCCGGACAGGGACTCTATGGCTACACCTTC. As protein: CASSPGQGLYGYTF.

The chain employs TRBV7-2 and TRBJ2-5, with D unresolved. Germline V lookup: CDR1 SGHTA, CDR2 FQGNSA. CDR3 length equals 13 residues. The V and J ends lost 2 bases and 5 bases respectively, with 9 bases between them. CDR3 bases: TGTGCCAGCAGCTTAACCGCCGGGGAGACCCAGTACTTC. Protein: CASSLTAGETQYF.

The V gene is TRBV24-1, the J gene TRBJ1-2; D is possibly TRBD1 (5 bases). V shed 12 bases and J shed 7 bases, with 23 bases lying between them. This CDR3 region has 14 residues. Per germline, CDR1 KGHDR and CDR2 SFDVKD. CDR3 nucleotide sequence: TGTGCCGCATCATACCAGGGTGGGATTGGTGGCTACACCTTC. It encodes CAASYQGGIGGYTF.

The genes are TRBV12-3 or TRBV12-4 and TRBJ1-2, with D maybe TRBD1 (6 bases). The CDR3 totals 13 residues. V was clipped by 8 bases and J by 2 bases, with 12 bases between them. As DNA, the CDR3 is TGTGCCAGCCTCCGGGACACGAACTATGGCTACACCTTC. Translated, it gives CASLRDTNYGYTF.

This clone was detected once. The V and J genes are TRBV6-6 and TRBJ2-3, with D perhaps matching TRBD2 (6 bases). Germline CDR1 reads MNHNY; CDR2 reads SVGAGI (reference sequence). The CDR3 consists of 16 residues. Deletions cut 2 bases from V and 0 bases from J, with 12 bases between. CDR3 loop: CASSYRRRGSTDTQYF. CDR3 in DNA: TGTGCCAGCAGTTACCGGAGGCGGGGCAGCACAGATACGCAGTATTTT.

V is TRBV30 and J is TRBJ1-3, with a tentative D call TRBD1 (6 bases). Germline V lookup: CDR1 GTSNPN, CDR2 SVGIG (reference sequence). Trimming cost V 2 bases and J 8 bases, with 7 bases left between them. The CDR3 runs to 11 residues. The DNA of the CDR3 is TGTGCCTGGAGTCGACAGGACACCATATATTTT. Protein: CAWSRQDTIYF.

The J gene is TRBJ2-2, the V gene TRBV9; 7 bases align to TRBD2. Germline V gene sequence: CDR1 SGDLS, CDR2 YYNGEE. The CDR3 contains 17 residues. The V and J ends lost 4 bases and 5 bases, in that order; junction bases with no gene match: 14. CDR3 amino acids: CASSPYLAGVETGELFF. CDR3 nucleotides: TGTGCCAGCAGCCCATACCTGGCGGGAGTAGAGACCGGGGAGCTGTTTTTT.

This sequence joins TRBV12-3 or TRBV12-4 and TRBJ2-4; 7 bases line up with TRBD2. The J segment lost 5 bases and the V segment lost 8 bases, leaving 6 bases of the junction unmatched. The CDR3 covers 13 residues. As DNA, the CDR3 is TGTGCCAGCGGGGGGGTCATGGAAAACATTCAGTACTTC. It is translated as CASGGVMENIQYF.

The V call is TRBV9, the J call TRBJ1-1, with 7 bases matching TRBD1. The CDR3 has 14 residues. The germline V gene has CDR1 SGDLS and CDR2 YYNGEE. V dropped 3 bases and J dropped 13; count of bases not matched to a gene: 15. CDR3 DNA sequence: TGTGCCAGCAGCGCAATCCACCAAGGACAGGTGGTTTTCTTT. It encodes CASSAIHQGQVVFF. The whole variable domain, filled in from reference TRBV9 and TRBJ1-1, reads DSGVTQTPKHLITATGQRVTLRCSPRSGDLSVYWYQQSLDQGLQFLIQYYNGEERAKGNILERFSAQQFPDLHSELNLSSLELGDSALYFCASSAIHQGQVVFFGQGTRLTVV.

The chain couples TRBV5-6 to TRBJ2-5; the D gene is possibly TRBD1 (5 bases). V was pared by 4 bases and J by 4 bases, with 29 bases between. Germline loops: CDR1 SGHDT, CDR2 YYEEEE. The CDR3 covers 19 residues. The CDR3 protein is CASSPGRFPLGPTPETQYF. Here the CDR3 DNA reads TGTGCCAGCAGCCCGGGCAGGTTTCCCTTGGGGCCGACCCCAGAGACCCAGTACTTC.

This chain links TRBV9 with TRBJ1-1, with D unresolved. V shed 0 bases and J shed 7 bases, with 10 bases lying between them. Germline values: CDR1 SGDLS, CDR2 YYNGEE. The CDR3 length is 13 residues. In DNA form, the CDR3 reads TGTGCCAGCAGCGTAGCGCTAGGTGGTGAAGCTTTCTTT. It specifies CASSVALGGEAFF.

There are a few counts of this clone. The rearrangement joins TRBV2 to TRBJ1-1; maybe TRBD1 (6 bases). CDR3 length: 15 amino acids. CDR1 SNHLY and CDR2 FYNNEI come from the germline V gene. V lost 8 bases, J lost 7 bases, and 23 bases lay in between. CDR3 bases: TGTGCCAGCGGACTGGACAGTATATCCTTCGGTGAAGCTTTCTTT. It codes for CASGLDSISFGEAFF.

V and J are TRBV9 and TRBJ2-1; no firm D call. The V and J ends lost 0 bases and 6 bases respectively, with 7 bases between them. Germline values: CDR1 SGDLS, CDR2 YYNGEE. The CDR3 is made up of 13 amino acids. The CDR3 protein is CASSVGQINEQFF. As DNA, the CDR3 is TGTGCCAGCAGCGTAGGGCAGATCAATGAGCAGTTCTTC.